Detailed here is one T cell receptor beta chain. The data were obtained in a study of blood T cell repertoires in COVID-19. Study-wide context: Two consecutive negative NP/OP PCR tests, clearance, or resolved symptoms defined Cohort 3 recovery. Samples came from the United States, Italy and Spain, spanning acute and convalescent COVID-19. Sample material is recorded as cDNA or gDNA derived from T cells, B-cell-depleted T cells, or PBMCs.

Data came from immunoSEQ multiplex PCR; TCRdb stores just in-frame clones and leaves some out. The profile shows under 150,000 clones, 84% of them singletons. With 3 bases clipped from V and 5 bases from J, the junction kept 8 bases outside the gene matches. CDR1 and CDR2 from the germline V gene are KGHDR and SFDVKD. CDR3 length equals 15 residues. The age range of participants was 18 to 89 years, with residence in fewer than 25 US areas. The rearrangement links TRBV24-1 to TRBJ2-5, with 7 bases aligning to TRBD2. This TCR derives from a man aged 50 to 59 in a cohort exposed to, infected with or recovered from COVID-19 (not recorded which). Sequencing was done on a sample of PBMCs or T cells enriched from blood (not recorded which). CDR3 nucleotide sequence: TGTGCCACCAGTGATACGGGAGCGGGGCAGGAGACCCAGTACTTC. It yields the protein CATSDTGAGQETQYF.